The entry that follows covers one TCR beta chain sequence. Its antigen is unknown. The record originates from a study of T cell repertoires in cytomegalovirus infection. Study-wide points: Within the response measured ex vivo, HLA-C-restricted CMV-specific TCR beta clonotypes were dominant. Adding up the frequency of public TCR beta families identified people who carried CMV plus the relevant HLA.

TCRdb re-derived calls from the reads in MiXCR, one entry per CDR3 protein. The sample carries about half a million distinct CDR3 sequences, approximately 40% recorded once. The V gene lost 0 bases and the J gene lost 4 bases, with 13 bases spanning the gap. Germline CDR1 and CDR2: MNHEY and SVGEGT. The CDR3 is 15 amino acids. This TCR was recovered from a human donor in good health (CMV status not recorded). Some clones in this sample may be carry-over from other donors' samples. This chain joins TRBV6-2 or TRBV6-3 and TRBJ2-7, with D perhaps matching TRBD1 (6 bases). The sequences come from cultured PBMCs, collected from culture after CMV antigen stimulation. The CDR3 sequence is CASSYSETRGYEQYF. Here the CDR3 DNA reads TGTGCCAGCAGTTACTCGGAGACAAGGGGGTACGAGCAGTACTTC.